This T cell receptor beta chain was recovered during a study of cytomegalovirus exposure and HLA in healthy donors. PCR involved 60 Vbeta and 13 Jbeta primers. TCRdb's table, derived via immunoSEQ multiplex PCR, lists solely in-frame clones and lacks some. The ten most abundant clones cover about 4.6% of a sample with about 79,000 clones. The CDR3 spans 13 residues. V lost 4 bases, J lost 3 bases, and 9 bases lay in between. Germline V gives CDR1 SEHNR, CDR2 FQNEAQ (reference sequence). The chain uses TRBV7-9 and TRBJ1-1; D not certain. The source is a man aged 25-45 years in good health and CMV-seronegative. Sequenced input: PBMCs. For the CDR3, the DNA is TGTGCCAGCAGCTATCGGAGGGACACTGAAGCTTTCTTT. It yields the protein CASSYRRDTEAFF. Variable domain in full (rest from reference TRBV7-9 and TRBJ1-1): DTGVSQNPRHKITKRGQNVTFRCDPISEHNRLYWYRQTLGQGPEFLTYFQNEAQLEKSRLLSDRFSAERPKGSFSTLEIQRTEQGDSAMYLCASSYRRDTEAFFGQGTRLTVV.